Given below is one TCR beta chain in context. The antigen is not known. The sample belongs to a study of TIL therapy for anti-PD-1-resistant metastatic lung cancer. Whole-study context: Median patient age was about 55, ranging roughly 38-75 years. Tumors carried a median about 1.5 non-synonymous mutations per megabase. Points from the study as a whole: TIL clonotype persistence in blood showed no apparent association with response.

The time point denotes: pre-treatment sample, taken before nivolumab and TIL therapy. The libraries were made with immunoSEQ v3. Only in-frame clones appear in the TCRdb table, and some are missing; sequencing was by immunoSEQ multiplex PCR. The table includes more than 35,000 clones, roughly 80% detected once. This sample comprised blood, obtained at baseline. The source of this sequence is a person between 25 and 79 years old with non-small cell lung cancer.

The CDR3 region is CASSVVRERAGELFF. The CDR3 region has the DNA TGTGCCAGCAGCGTCGTCCGGGAGAGGGCCGGGGAGCTGTTTTTT. The chain joins TRBV9 to TRBJ2-2; TRBD2 is a possible D gene (6 bases). The CDR3 spans 15 residues. Trimming pared 2 bases from V and 6 bases from J, leaving 14 bases between. Looked up from germline, CDR1 is SGDLS and CDR2 is YYNGEE.